This T cell receptor (beta chain) was retrieved from a study of early T cells in non-severe SARS-CoV-2 infection. TCRdb reprocessed the 5' RACE reads via MiXCR and lists one record per CDR3 protein. Among fewer than 80,000 distinct CDR3 sequences listed, roughly a tenth were seen once. This clonotype has a count of ten or more. Germline CDR1 reads SQVTM; CDR2 reads ANQGSEA. The V end lost 8 bases, the J end lost 7 bases, and 17 bases lay between the germline ends. The CDR3 is 13 amino acids. This clonotype was sampled from an adult who was a healthcare worker with PCR-confirmed SARS-CoV-2 infection or an uninfected control (not recorded which). V is TRBV29-1 and J is TRBJ1-4, with a tentative D call TRBD1 (5 bases). The sequenced material came from whole blood. The CDR3 spells CSIFMQGSEKLFF. Here the CDR3 DNA reads TGCAGCATATTCATGCAGGGAAGTGAAAAACTGTTTTTT.